This TCR beta chain was profiled in a study of cytomegalovirus exposure and HLA in healthy donors. Study-wide background: Most genotyped donors, roughly 80% of 300 to 400, had Caucasian-associated genetic ancestry.

General study results and limits: High sensitivity and specificity were reportedly achieved when the classifier diagnosed cytomegalovirus status. In vitro assays verified that three CMV-associated chains recognized CMV antigens specifically. The study listed 164 cytomegalovirus-associated TCR beta chains.

Trimming took 0 bases from V and 4 from J, leaving 19 bases between them. Germline loops: CDR1 LGHNA, CDR2 YNFKEQ. The CDR3 has 18 residues. A multiplex PCR was run with 60 Vbeta primers and 13 Jbeta primers. Sequencing was performed with immunoSEQ multiplex PCR; in TCRdb, only in-frame clones are kept and a portion is missing. The sample lists roughly 200,000 clones, around four fifths seen once, with roughly 1.6% in the top ten. Concerning this clone itself: Its specificity is not known.

The sample comprised PBMCs. The chain has TRBV4-2 and TRBJ1-5; the D gene is possibly TRBD1 (5 bases). The sequence derives from a man aged 45-60 years in good health and CMV-seronegative. As DNA, the CDR3 is TGTGCCAGCAGCCAAGATCTCGGCAGGGCCTCCTCTAATCAGCCCCAGCATTTT. The encoded protein is CASSQDLGRASSNQPQHF.